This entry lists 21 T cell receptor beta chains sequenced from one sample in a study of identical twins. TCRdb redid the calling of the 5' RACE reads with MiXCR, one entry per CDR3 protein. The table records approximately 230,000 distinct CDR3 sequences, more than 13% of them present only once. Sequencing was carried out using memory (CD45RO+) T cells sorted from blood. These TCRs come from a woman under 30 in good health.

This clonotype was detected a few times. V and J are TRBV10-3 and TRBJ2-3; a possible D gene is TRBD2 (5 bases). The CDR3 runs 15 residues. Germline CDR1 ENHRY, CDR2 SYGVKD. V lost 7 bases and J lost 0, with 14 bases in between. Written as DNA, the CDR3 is TGTGCCATCACCCCCGGGGAGCTGAGCACAGATACGCAGTATTTT. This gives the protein CAITPGELSTDTQYF.

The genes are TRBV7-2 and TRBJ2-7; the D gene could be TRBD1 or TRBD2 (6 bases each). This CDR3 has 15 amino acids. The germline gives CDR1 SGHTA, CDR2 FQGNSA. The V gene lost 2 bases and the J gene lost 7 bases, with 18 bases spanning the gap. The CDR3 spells CASSLYGGGGKEQYF. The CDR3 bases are TGTGCCAGCAGCTTATACGGCGGAGGGGGTAAGGAGCAGTACTTC.

The CDR3 sequence: CASSLASSWGPRTSGYEQYF. The DNA for the CDR3 is TGTGCCAGCAGCTTAGCTTCTTCCTGGGGGCCCCGGACTAGCGGTTACGAGCAGTACTTC. This chain links TRBV7-2 with TRBJ2-7; 10 bases match TRBD2. V was clipped by 0 bases and J by 4 bases; unmatched bases: 18. Germline loops: CDR1 SGHTA, CDR2 FQGNSA. CDR3 length: 20 residues.

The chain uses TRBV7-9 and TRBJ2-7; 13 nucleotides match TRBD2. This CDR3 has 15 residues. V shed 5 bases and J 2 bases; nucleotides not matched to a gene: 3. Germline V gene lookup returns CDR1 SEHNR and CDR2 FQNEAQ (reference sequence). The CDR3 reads CASSGTSGRAYEQYF. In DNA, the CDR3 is TGTGCCAGCAGCGGTACTAGCGGGAGGGCCTACGAGCAGTACTTC.

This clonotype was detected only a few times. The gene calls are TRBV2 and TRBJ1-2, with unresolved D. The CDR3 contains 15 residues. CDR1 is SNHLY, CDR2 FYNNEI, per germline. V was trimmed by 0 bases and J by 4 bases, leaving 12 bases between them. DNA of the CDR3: TGTGCCAGCAGTGAAGCGCCCCATTTCCTCTATGGCTACACCTTC. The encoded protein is CASSEAPHFLYGYTF.

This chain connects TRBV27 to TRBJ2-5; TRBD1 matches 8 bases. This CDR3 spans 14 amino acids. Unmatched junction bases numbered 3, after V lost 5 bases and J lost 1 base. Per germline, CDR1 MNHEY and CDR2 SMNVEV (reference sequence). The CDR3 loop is CASSRTGGQETQYF. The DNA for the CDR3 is TGTGCCAGCAGTAGAACAGGGGGCCAAGAGACCCAGTACTTC.

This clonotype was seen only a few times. The chain's CDR3 is CASSPGLNSYNEQFF. The CDR3 region has the DNA TGCGCCAGCAGCCCGGGTCTAAACTCCTACAATGAGCAGTTCTTC. This sequence joins TRBV5-1 and TRBJ2-1; D is unresolved. This CDR3 contains 15 residues. The V and J ends lost 4 bases and 0 bases respectively, with 11 bases between them. Germline-derived CDR1 and CDR2 are SGHRS and YFSETQ. Full variable domain (missing parts from reference TRBV5-1 and TRBJ2-1): KAGVTQTPRYLIKTRGQQVTLSCSPISGHRSVSWYQQTPGQGLQFLFEYFSETQRNKGNFPGRFSGRQFSNSRSEMNVSTLELGDSALYLCASSPGLNSYNEQFFGPGTRLTVL.

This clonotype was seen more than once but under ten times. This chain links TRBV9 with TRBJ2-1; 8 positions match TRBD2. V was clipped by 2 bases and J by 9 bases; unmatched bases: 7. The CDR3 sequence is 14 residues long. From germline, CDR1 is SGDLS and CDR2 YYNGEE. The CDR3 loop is CASSVAGLEVEQFF. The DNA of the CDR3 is TGTGCCAGCAGCGTGGCGGGACTAGAGGTTGAGCAGTTCTTC. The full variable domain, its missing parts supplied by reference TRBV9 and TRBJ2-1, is DSGVTQTPKHLITATGQRVTLRCSPRSGDLSVYWYQQSLDQGLQFLIQYYNGEERAKGNILERFSAQQFPDLHSELNLSSLELGDSALYFCASSVAGLEVEQFFGPGTRLTVL.

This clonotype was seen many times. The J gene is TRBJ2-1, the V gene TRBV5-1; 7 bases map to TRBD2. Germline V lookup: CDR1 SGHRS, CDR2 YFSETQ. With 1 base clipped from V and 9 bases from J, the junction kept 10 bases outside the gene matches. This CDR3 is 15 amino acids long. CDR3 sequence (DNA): TGCGCCAGCAGCTTGACTGAGCGGGAACGTAGTGAGCAGTTCTTC. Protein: CASSLTERERSEQFF.

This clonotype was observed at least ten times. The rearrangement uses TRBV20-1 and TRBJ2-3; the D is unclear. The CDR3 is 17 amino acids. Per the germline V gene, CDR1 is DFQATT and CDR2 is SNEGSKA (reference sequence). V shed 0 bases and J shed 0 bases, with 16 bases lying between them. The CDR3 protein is CSARDLGGRGSTDTQYF. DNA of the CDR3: TGCAGTGCTAGAGATCTCGGCGGTCGCGGTAGCACAGATACGCAGTATTTT.

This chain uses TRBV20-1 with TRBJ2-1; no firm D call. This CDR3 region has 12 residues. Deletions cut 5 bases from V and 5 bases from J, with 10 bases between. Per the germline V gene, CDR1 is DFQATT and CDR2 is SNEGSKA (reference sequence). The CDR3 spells CSAPRQNNEQFF. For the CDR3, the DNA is TGCAGTGCTCCCCGACAAAACAATGAGCAGTTCTTC.

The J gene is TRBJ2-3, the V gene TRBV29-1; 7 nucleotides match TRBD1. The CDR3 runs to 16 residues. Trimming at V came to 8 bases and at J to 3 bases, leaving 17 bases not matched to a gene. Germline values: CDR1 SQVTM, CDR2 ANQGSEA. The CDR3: CSSEGSSTGATDTQYF. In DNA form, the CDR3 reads TGCAGCTCAGAGGGGTCCAGTACAGGGGCAACAGATACGCAGTATTTT.

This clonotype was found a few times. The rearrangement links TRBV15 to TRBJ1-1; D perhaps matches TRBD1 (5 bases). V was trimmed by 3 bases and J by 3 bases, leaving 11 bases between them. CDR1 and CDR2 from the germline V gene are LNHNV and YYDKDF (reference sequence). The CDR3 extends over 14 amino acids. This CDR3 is CATSRPGDDTEAFF. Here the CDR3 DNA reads TGTGCCACCAGCAGGCCGGGGGACGACACTGAAGCTTTCTTT.

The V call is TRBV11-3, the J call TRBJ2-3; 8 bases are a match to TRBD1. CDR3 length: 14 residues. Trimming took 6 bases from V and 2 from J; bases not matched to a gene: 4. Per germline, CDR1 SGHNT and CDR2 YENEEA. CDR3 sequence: CASSMDRDTDTQYF. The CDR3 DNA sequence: TGTGCCAGCAGTATGGACAGGGACACAGATACGCAGTATTTT.

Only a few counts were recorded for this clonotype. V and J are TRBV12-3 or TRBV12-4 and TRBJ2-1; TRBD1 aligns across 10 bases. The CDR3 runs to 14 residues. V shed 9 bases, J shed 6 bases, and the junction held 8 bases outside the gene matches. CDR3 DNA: TGTGCCAGTACGAGGACAGGGGGTATCAATGAGCAGTTCTTC. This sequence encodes CASTRTGGINEQFF.

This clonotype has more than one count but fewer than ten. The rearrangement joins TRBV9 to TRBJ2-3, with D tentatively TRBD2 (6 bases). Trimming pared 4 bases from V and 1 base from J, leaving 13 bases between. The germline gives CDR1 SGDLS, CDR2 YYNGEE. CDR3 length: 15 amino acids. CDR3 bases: TGTGCCAGCAGCCTTGGGCAGCGGGGCACAGATACGCAGTATTTT. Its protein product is CASSLGQRGTDTQYF.

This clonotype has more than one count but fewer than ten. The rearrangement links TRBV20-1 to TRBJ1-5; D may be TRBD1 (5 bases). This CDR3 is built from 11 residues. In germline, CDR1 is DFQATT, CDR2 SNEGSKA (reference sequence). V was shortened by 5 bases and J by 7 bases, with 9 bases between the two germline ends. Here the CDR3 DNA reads TGCAGTGCTCGAGGGGAACAGCCCCAGCATTTT. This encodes CSARGEQPQHF.

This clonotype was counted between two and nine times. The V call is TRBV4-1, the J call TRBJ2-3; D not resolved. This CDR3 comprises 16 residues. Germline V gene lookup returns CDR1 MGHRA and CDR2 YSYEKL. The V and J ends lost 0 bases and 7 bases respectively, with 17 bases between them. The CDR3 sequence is CASSQDRHSNVNTQYF. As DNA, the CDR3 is TGCGCCAGCAGCCAAGATAGGCACAGTAATGTAAATACGCAGTATTTT.

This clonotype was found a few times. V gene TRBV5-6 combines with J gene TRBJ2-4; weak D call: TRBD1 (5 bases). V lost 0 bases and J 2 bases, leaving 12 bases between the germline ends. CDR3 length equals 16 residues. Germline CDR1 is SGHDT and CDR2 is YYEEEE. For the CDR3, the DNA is TGTGCCAGCAGCTTGGGTGGGGCAGGGACCAAAAACATTCAGTACTTC. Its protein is CASSLGGAGTKNIQYF. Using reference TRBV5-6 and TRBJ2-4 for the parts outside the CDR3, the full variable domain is DAGVTQSPTHLIKTRGQQVTLRCSPKSGHDTVSWYQQALGQGPQFIFQYYEEEERQRGNFPDRFSGHQFPNYSSELNVNALLLGDSALYLCASSLGGAGTKNIQYFGAGTRLSVL.

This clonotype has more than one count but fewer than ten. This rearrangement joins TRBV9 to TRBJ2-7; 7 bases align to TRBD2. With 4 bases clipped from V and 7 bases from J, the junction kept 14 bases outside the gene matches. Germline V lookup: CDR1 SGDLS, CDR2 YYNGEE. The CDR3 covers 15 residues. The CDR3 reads CASSPRDYSGVEQYF. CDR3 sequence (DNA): TGTGCCAGCAGCCCCCGGGACTACTCGGGCGTGGAGCAGTACTTC.

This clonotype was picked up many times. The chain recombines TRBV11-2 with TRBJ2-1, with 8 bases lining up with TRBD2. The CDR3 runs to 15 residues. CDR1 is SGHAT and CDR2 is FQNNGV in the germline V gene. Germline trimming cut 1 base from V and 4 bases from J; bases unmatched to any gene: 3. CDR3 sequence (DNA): TGTGCCAGCAGCTTAGCGGGGGGGGGTTACAATGAGCAGTTCTTC. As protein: CASSLAGGGYNEQFF.